Presented here are 10 T cell receptor beta chains from one specimen sequenced in a study of radiation and T cells in renal cell carcinoma. Clones were sequenced by immunoSEQ multiplex PCR, and TCRdb holds only the in-frame ones, with some missing. The sample yields approximately 120,000 clones, around 80% seen once. The time point was: blood 2 weeks post-SBRT. Specified treatment: 15 Gy SBRT to primary tumor, nephrectomy 4 weeks later. The input for sequencing was blood, taken from a patient whose treatment included radiotherapy and nephrectomy. Every receptor here comes from a man aged 50 to 60 with renal cell carcinoma.

This clone was recorded only once. This chain links TRBV29-1 with TRBJ1-2; D is possibly TRBD1 (5 bases). CDR1 is SQVTM and CDR2 is ANQGSEA in the germline V gene. The V end was cut by 6 bases, the J end by 8 bases, with 13 bases between. This CDR3 region has 11 residues. CDR3 region: CSVGDDSGYTF. CDR3 coding DNA: TGCAGCGTAGGGGATGATTCCGGCTACACCTTC.

This clone appeared once. The rearrangement joins TRBV5-1 to TRBJ2-5; 7 bases match TRBD2. V dropped 4 bases and J dropped 4; count of bases not matched to a gene: 10. This CDR3 is 15 amino acids long. CDR1 and CDR2 (germline): SGHRS, YFSETQ. CDR3: CASSPFGGYRETQYF. The CDR3 DNA reads as TGCGCCAGCAGCCCATTCGGGGGGTATCGAGAGACCCAGTACTTC.

V and J are TRBV18 and TRBJ1-1; no firm D call. V was shortened by 3 bases and J by 4 bases, with 21 bases between the two germline ends. The CDR3 spans 17 residues. Germline values: CDR1 KGHSH, CDR2 LQKENI. CDR3 bases: TGTGCCAGCTCACCCCTGAAGGGTGGAAGTGAGAGCACTGAAGCTTTCTTT. Amino acid sequence: CASSPLKGGSESTEAFF.

V usage is TRBV28 and J usage is TRBJ1-3, with a weak D call TRBD1 (5 bases). The V gene lost 10 bases and the J gene lost 0 bases, with 7 bases spanning the gap. Germline CDR1 reads MDHEN; CDR2 reads SYDVKM. This CDR3 spans 12 amino acids. CDR3 region: CAITGSGNTIYF. As DNA, the CDR3 is TGTGCCATCACAGGCTCTGGAAACACCATATATTTT.

The rearrangement links TRBV4-1 to TRBJ1-4, with D tentatively TRBD1 (5 bases). V was trimmed by 4 bases and J by 5 bases, leaving 11 bases between them. Looked up from germline, CDR1 is MGHRA and CDR2 is YSYEKL. CDR3 length: 14 amino acids. This CDR3 reads CASSPQGTNEKLFF. For the CDR3, the DNA is TGCGCCAGCAGCCCCCAGGGTACCAATGAAAAACTGTTTTTT.

This sequence joins TRBV4-3 and TRBJ2-3; 10 bases are shared with TRBD1. CDR1 is LGHNA and CDR2 is YSLEER in the germline V gene. With V trimmed by 4 bases and J by 5 bases, 3 bases remained unmatched. The CDR3 spans 14 residues. CDR3 bases: TGCGCCAGCAGCCTTGGGACAGGGGTAGATACGCAGTATTTT. Translated: CASSLGTGVDTQYF.

The V call is TRBV21-1, the J call TRBJ2-5; the D segment call TRBD2 is taken from the table without a DNA check. TRBV21-1 is a documented pseudogene. This CDR3 contains 18 residues. CDR3 nucleotide sequence: TGTGCCAGAAAATACCCTAAGCGACTAGCGGGGTACCAAGAGACCCAGTACTTC. This encodes CARKYPKRLAGYQETQYF.

In its sample, this clone was seen once. The chain couples TRBV9 to TRBJ2-1, with unresolved D. V gave up 3 bases and J gave up 8 bases, with 15 bases separating them. CDR1 and CDR2 (germline): SGDLS, YYNGEE. CDR3 length: 14 amino acids. CDR3 bases: TGTGCCAGCAGCGGGGGATGGAGCTTGGATGAGCAGTTCTTC. Translated, it gives CASSGGWSLDEQFF. The entire variable domain, with the rest obtained from reference TRBV9 and TRBJ2-1, is as follows: DSGVTQTPKHLITATGQRVTLRCSPRSGDLSVYWYQQSLDQGLQFLIQYYNGEERAKGNILERFSAQQFPDLHSELNLSSLELGDSALYFCASSGGWSLDEQFFGPGTRLTVL.

The chain is built from TRBV2 and TRBJ2-3; the match to TRBD2 covers 12 bases. The junction had 7 bases not matched to a gene; V was cut back by 8 bases and J by 7 bases. This CDR3 has 14 residues. CDR1 and CDR2 (germline): SNHLY, FYNNEI. CDR3 protein: CASERTSGTNTQYF. CDR3 coding DNA: TGTGCCAGCGAAAGGACTAGCGGGACGAATACGCAGTATTTT.

The gene calls are TRBV28 and TRBJ2-1; D call uncertain. The V end was cut by 6 bases, the J end by 2 bases, with 14 bases between. The CDR3 runs to 15 residues. The germline gives CDR1 MDHEN, CDR2 SYDVKM. CDR3 nucleotides: TGTGCCAGCAGCCCGACTGCAATCGCCTACAATGAGCAGTTCTTC. Its protein product is CASSPTAIAYNEQFF.